One sample yielded the 8 T cell receptor beta chains listed below, sequenced in a study of cytomegalovirus exposure and HLA in healthy donors. The PCR contained 60 Vbeta and 13 Jbeta primers. Repertoires were generated with immunoSEQ multiplex PCR, while TCRdb's copy carries only in-frame clones and drops some. Among about 110,000 clones, about 80% were seen once, and the ten largest hold 2.5% to 3.5%. The sample taken for sequencing was PBMCs. These receptor sequences come from a woman under 30 in good health and CMV-seropositive.

The chain has TRBV30 and TRBJ1-2; D is unresolved. CDR1 GTSNPN and CDR2 SVGIG come from the germline V gene (reference sequence). V was shortened by 6 bases and J by 8 bases, with 16 bases between the two germline ends. The CDR3 is 12 amino acids. In nucleotides, the CDR3 is TGTGCCTGTGTAAAGCCTTCGGGGGGCTACACCTTC. Encoded protein: CACVKPSGGYTF.

The V gene is TRBV5-1, the J gene TRBJ1-1; D unclear. Trimming took 0 bases from V and 2 from J, leaving 8 bases between them. CDR1 and CDR2 (germline): SGHRS, YFSETQ. This CDR3 spans 14 amino acids. In nucleotides, the CDR3 is TGCGCCAGCAGCTTGGAAGGAGCTAACACTGAAGCTTTCTTT. The encoded protein is CASSLEGANTEAFF.

The chain employs TRBV5-1 and TRBJ2-1; 10 nucleotides align to TRBD2. Looked up from germline, CDR1 is SGHRS and CDR2 is YFSETQ. CDR3 length: 15 residues. The junction had 4 bases not matched to a gene; V was cut back by 2 bases and J by 5 bases. As DNA, the CDR3 is TGCGCCAGCAGCTTCCTAGCGGGAGTCAACAATGAGCAGTTCTTC. Translated, it gives CASSFLAGVNNEQFF.

The chain couples TRBV10-3 to TRBJ2-7; D is possibly TRBD2 (7 bases). Germline CDR1 is ENHRY and CDR2 is SYGVKD. The CDR3 length is 14 residues. V lost 7 bases to trimming and J lost 5 bases, with 18 bases between them. The CDR3: CAITNGERDNEQYF. The CDR3 DNA is TGTGCCATCACTAATGGGGAGCGGGACAACGAGCAGTACTTC.

The rearrangement uses TRBV7-8 and TRBJ2-7; D not resolved. CDR3 length equals 14 residues. Trimming pared 2 bases from V and 4 bases from J, leaving 12 bases between. The germline CDR1 and CDR2 sequences are SGHVS and FQNEAQ. The CDR3 spells CASSLQAGPYEQYF. CDR3 nucleotides: TGTGCCAGCAGCTTACAGGCCGGCCCATACGAGCAGTACTTC.

V is TRBV19 and J is TRBJ2-5; no firm D call. This CDR3 is 12 amino acids long. V lost 8 bases, J lost 5 bases, and 12 bases lay in between. Germline-derived CDR1 and CDR2 are LNHDA and SQIVND (reference sequence). The CDR3 sequence is CASAINKETQYF. The CDR3 DNA reads TGTGCCAGTGCTATAAATAAGGAGACCCAGTACTTC.

This clone was detected a few times. The J gene is TRBJ1-5, the V gene TRBV19; D possibly corresponds to TRBD1 (6 bases). The CDR3 loop spans 17 amino acids. CDR1 is LNHDA, CDR2 SQIVND, per germline (reference sequence). Trimming removed 3 bases at V and 0 bases at J, with 15 bases between. The CDR3 protein is CASSMRGGWDSNQPQHF. Written as DNA, the CDR3 is TGTGCCAGTAGTATGCGAGGGGGTTGGGATAGCAATCAGCCCCAGCATTTT.

The V and J genes are TRBV28 and TRBJ1-5, with 7 bases lining up with TRBD1. After removal of 6 bases from V and 7 bases from J, the junction contained 9 bases not matched to a gene. Germline-derived CDR1 and CDR2 are MDHEN and SYDVKM. CDR3 length equals 14 residues. CDR3 loop: CASSEGQERQPQHF. DNA for the CDR3: TGTGCCAGCAGCGAAGGACAGGAAAGGCAGCCCCAGCATTTT. Full variable domain (remainder filled in from reference TRBV28 and TRBJ1-5): DVKVTQSSRYLVKRTGEKVFLECVQDMDHENMFWYRQDPGLGLRLIYFSYDVKMKEKGDIPEGYSVSREKKERFSLILESASTNQTSMYLCASSEGQERQPQHFGDGTRLSIL.